This paragraph reports one T cell receptor (beta chain). What it recognizes is unknown. Multiple sclerosis controls were treatment-naive patients with stable or active relapsing-remitting disease. Germline-derived CDR1 and CDR2 are LGHNA and YSLEER. This CDR3 region has 14 residues. V lost 8 bases, J lost 5 bases, and 8 bases stayed unmatched. cDNA came from approximately 0.5 to 1 ug RNA primed by random hexamers. By means of immunoSEQ multiplex PCR, TCR beta CDR3 spanning 54 Vbeta and 13 Jbeta underwent amplification. In TCRdb, the immunoSEQ multiplex PCR reads were re-called with MiXCR into one record per CDR3 protein. This sample has 250,000 to 300,000 distinct CDR3 sequences; around nine tenths occur once, and the top ten carry 0.18%. This record comes from a study of CD8 T cells in Susac syndrome. The study's findings and limits: In its TCR sequencing and HLA analysis, the study acknowledged that the number of individuals was relatively small.

The clonotype was recovered from a human donor with multiple sclerosis. Sequenced material: CD8+ T cells from PBMCs. This chain connects TRBV4-3 to TRBJ2-3; TRBD1 aligns across 9 bases. CDR3 residues: CASAFGTGIDTQYF. The DNA of the CDR3 is TGCGCCAGCGCTTTCGGGACAGGGATAGATACGCAGTATTTT.